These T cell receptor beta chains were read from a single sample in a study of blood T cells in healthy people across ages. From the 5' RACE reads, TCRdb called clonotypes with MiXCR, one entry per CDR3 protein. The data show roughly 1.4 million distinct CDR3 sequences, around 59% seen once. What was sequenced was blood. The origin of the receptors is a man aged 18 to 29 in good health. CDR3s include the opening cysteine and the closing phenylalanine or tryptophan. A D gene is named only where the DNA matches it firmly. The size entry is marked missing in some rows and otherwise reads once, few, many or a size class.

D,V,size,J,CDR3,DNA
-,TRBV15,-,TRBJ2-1,CATSSNLGSYSEQFF,TGTGCCACCAGCAGCAACTTGGGATCCTACAGTGAGCAGTTCTTC
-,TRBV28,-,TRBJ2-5,CASSLRGVGQYF,TGTGCCAGCAGTCTCAGGGGGGTCGGGCAGTACTTC
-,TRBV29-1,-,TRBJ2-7,CSVVEGERDEQYF,TGCAGCGTTGTGGAAGGGGAGAGGGATGAGCAGTACTTC
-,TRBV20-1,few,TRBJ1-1,CSARKVLGTEAFF,TGCAGTGCTAGGAAGGTATTGGGCACTGAAGCTTTCTTT
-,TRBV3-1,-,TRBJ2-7,CASSPGVGSYEQYF,TGTGCCAGCAGCCCGGGAGTTGGATCCTACGAGCAGTACTTC
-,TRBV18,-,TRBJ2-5,CASSLIERQETQYF,TGTGCCAGCTCACTTATCGAGCGGCAAGAGACCCAGTACTTC
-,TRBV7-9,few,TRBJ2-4,CASSFSPGSSKNIQYF,TGTGCCAGCAGCTTTTCCCCGGGGAGTTCAAAAAACATTCAGTACTTC
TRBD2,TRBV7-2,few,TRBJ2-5,CASSLVQLAGGEETQYF,TGTGCCAGCAGCTTAGTTCAACTAGCGGGGGGGGAAGAGACCCAGTACTTC
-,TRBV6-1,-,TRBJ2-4,CASRHITGAKNIQYF,TGTGCCAGCAGACACATCACAGGGGCCAAAAACATTCAGTACTTC
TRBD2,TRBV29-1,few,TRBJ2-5,CSVLKGSSGQETQYF,TGCAGCGTCCTAAAAGGGTCTAGCGGACAAGAGACCCAGTACTTC
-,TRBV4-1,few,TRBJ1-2,CASSQERQLIYGYTF,TGCGCCAGCAGCCAAGAGCGCCAGTTGATTTATGGCTACACCTTC
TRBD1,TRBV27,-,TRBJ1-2,CASSLQGALGYTF,TGTGCCAGCAGTTTACAGGGGGCCTTGGGCTACACCTTC
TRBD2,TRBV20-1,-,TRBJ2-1,CSVLFLASGNNEQFF,TGCAGTGTACTATTCTTGGCTAGCGGAAACAATGAGCAGTTCTTC
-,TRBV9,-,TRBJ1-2,CASSVGSNLYGYTF,TGTGCCAGCAGCGTAGGGAGCAATCTCTATGGCTACACCTTC
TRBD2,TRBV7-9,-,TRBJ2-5,CASSFSGSKTQYF,TGTGCCAGCAGCTTTAGCGGGAGTAAGACCCAGTACTTC
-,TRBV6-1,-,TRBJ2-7,CASSVPTATYEQYF,TGTGCCAGCAGTGTCCCGACAGCCACCTACGAGCAGTACTTC
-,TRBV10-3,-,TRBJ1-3,CAILKSVGAGNTIYF,TGTGCCATCTTAAAGTCCGTAGGGGCTGGAAACACCATATATTTT
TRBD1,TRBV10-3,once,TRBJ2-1,CAISETGGLGEQFF,TGTGCCATCAGTGAGACAGGGGGCTTAGGTGAGCAGTTCTTC
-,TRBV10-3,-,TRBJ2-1,CAISESMGPSLNEQFF,TGTGCCATCAGTGAGTCGATGGGCCCCTCTCTAAATGAGCAGTTCTTC
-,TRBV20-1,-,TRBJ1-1,CSANRDLEAFF,TGCAGTGCTAACCGGGACCTAGAAGCTTTCTTT
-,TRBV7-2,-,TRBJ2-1,CASRAAGAAYNEQFF,TGTGCCAGTAGAGCGGCGGGCGCCGCCTACAATGAGCAGTTCTTC
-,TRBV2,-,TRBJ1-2,CAGSREGQPPNYGYTF,TGTGCCGGCAGCCGAGAGGGACAACCTCCAAACTATGGCTACACCTTC
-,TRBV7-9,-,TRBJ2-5,CASSLGVPSGQETQYF,TGTGCCAGCAGCTTAGGGGTCCCCTCCGGCCAAGAGACCCAGTACTTC
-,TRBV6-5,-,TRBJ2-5,CASSLDVGNQETQYF,TGTGCCAGCAGCCTTGATGTGGGCAACCAAGAGACCCAGTACTTC
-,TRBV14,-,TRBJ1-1,CASSLGYVTEAFF,TGTGCCAGCAGCCTGGGGTACGTGACTGAAGCTTTCTTT
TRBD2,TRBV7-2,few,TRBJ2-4,CASSLNPRTSGFTKNIQYF,TGTGCCAGCAGCTTAAATCCGCGGACTAGCGGGTTTACCAAAAACATTCAGTACTTC
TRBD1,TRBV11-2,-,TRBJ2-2,CASSRTGLNTGELFF,TGTGCCAGCAGCCGGACAGGGCTGAACACCGGGGAGCTGTTTTTT
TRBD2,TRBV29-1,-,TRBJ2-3,CSVEGGRGTDTQYF,TGCAGCGTTGAAGGAGGGCGGGGGACAGATACGCAGTATTTT
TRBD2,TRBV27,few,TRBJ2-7,CASSLLAGGDEQYF,TGTGCCAGCAGTTTACTGGCGGGGGGCGACGAGCAGTACTTC
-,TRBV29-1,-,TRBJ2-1,CSVGMGAHEQFF,TGCAGCGTTGGTATGGGGGCGCATGAGCAGTTCTTC
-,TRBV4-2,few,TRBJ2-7,CASSQRERDYEQYF,TGTGCCAGCAGCCAACGGGAGAGAGACTACGAGCAGTACTTC
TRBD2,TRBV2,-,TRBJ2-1,CASLAGNNEQFF,TGTGCCAGCTTAGCGGGGAACAATGAGCAGTTCTTC
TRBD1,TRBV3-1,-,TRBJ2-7,CASSHRTGGGDEQYF,TGTGCCAGCAGCCACCGGACAGGGGGCGGGGATGAGCAGTACTTC
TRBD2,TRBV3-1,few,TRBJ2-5,CASNLEPGGVGTQYF,TGTGCCAGCAACCTGGAACCGGGGGGAGTCGGGACCCAGTACTTC
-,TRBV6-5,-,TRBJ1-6,CASSNAGVNSPLHF,TGTGCCAGCAGCAACGCAGGGGTCAATTCACCCCTCCACTTT
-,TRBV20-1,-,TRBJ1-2,CSVPGDPDGYTF,TGCAGTGTTCCAGGGGACCCCGATGGCTACACCTTC
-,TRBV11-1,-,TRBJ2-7,CASTKIGYEQYF,TGTGCCAGCACGAAGATCGGTTACGAGCAGTACTTC
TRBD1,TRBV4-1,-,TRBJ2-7,CASSRAQGDSSHEQYF,TGCGCCAGCAGCCGAGCCCAAGGGGACAGTTCCCACGAGCAGTACTTC
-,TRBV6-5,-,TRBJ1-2,CASSPGHRTYGYTF,TGTGCCAGCAGTCCGGGACACCGGACCTATGGCTACACCTTC
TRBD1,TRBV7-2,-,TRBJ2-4,CASSLRTGGTKNIQYF,TGTGCCAGCAGCCTTCGGACAGGGGGTACCAAAAACATTCAGTACTTC
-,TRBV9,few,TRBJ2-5,CASSVGGNPETQYF,TGTGCCAGCAGCGTAGGCGGGAATCCGGAGACCCAGTACTTC
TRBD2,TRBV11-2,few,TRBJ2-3,CASSRLAGDPDTQYF,TGTGCCAGCAGCCGACTAGCGGGGGACCCAGATACGCAGTATTTT
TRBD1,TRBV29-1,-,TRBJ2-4,CSVGQDGLAKNIQYF,TGCAGCGTGGGACAGGATGGACTAGCCAAAAACATTCAGTACTTC
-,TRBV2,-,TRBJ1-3,CASSEEQLSGNTIYF,TGTGCCAGCAGTGAAGAACAGCTCTCTGGAAACACCATATATTTT
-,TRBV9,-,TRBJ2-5,CASSLHRDPQETQYF,TGTGCCAGCAGCTTACACCGGGACCCACAAGAGACCCAGTACTTC
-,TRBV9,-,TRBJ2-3,CASSQVHTATDTQYF,TGCGCCAGCAGCCAAGTGCATACAGCCACAGATACGCAGTATTTT